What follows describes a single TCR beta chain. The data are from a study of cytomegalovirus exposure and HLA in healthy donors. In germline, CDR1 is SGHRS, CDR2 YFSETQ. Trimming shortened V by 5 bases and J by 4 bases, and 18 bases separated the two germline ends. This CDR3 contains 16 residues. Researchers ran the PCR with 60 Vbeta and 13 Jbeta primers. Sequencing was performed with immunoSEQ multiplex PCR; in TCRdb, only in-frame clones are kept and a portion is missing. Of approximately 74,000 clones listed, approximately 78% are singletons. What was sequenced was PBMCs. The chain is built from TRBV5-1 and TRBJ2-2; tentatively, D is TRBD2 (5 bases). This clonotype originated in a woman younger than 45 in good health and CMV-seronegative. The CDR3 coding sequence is TGCGCCAGCAGGCCCAGCGGCGGCGGAGGCACCGGGGAGCTGTTTTTT. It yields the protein CASRPSGGGGTGELFF.